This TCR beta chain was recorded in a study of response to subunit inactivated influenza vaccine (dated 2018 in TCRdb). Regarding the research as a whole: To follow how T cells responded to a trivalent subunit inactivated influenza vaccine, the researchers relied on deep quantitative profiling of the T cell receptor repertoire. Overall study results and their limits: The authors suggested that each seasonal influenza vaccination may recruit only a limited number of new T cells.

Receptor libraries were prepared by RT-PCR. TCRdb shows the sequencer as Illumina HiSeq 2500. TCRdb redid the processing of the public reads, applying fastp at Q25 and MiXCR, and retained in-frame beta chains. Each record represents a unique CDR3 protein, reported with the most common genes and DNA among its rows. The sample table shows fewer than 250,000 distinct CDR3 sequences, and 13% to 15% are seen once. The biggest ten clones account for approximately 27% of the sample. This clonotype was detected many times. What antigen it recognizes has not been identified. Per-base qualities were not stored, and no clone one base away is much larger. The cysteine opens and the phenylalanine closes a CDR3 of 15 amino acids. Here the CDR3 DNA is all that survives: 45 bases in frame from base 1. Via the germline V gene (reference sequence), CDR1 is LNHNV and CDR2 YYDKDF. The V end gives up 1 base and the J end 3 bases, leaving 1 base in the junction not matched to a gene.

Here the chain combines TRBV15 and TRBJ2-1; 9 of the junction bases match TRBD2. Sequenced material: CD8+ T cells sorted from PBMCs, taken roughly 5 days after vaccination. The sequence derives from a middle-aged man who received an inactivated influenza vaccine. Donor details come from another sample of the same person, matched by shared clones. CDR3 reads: CATSRVTSGYNEQFF. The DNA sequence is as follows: TGTGCCACCAGCAGAGTGACTAGCGGCTACAATGAGCAGTTCTTC.